This is a list of T cell receptor beta chains from one sample in a study of shared clonotypes between healthy human individuals. Sequencing used immunoSEQ multiplex PCR; TCRdb keeps in-frame clones, though not all of them. This sample has 1.5 million to 2.5 million clones; roughly 95% occur once, and the top ten carry around 1%. The sequenced sample consisted of naive CD8+ T cells sorted from blood. The receptors stem from a man in his late teens or twenties in good health. Both conserved end residues are part of each CDR3. D genes are given only for firm matches.

j_call d_call v_call cdr3_aa cdr3_nt
TRBJ1-6 - TRBV5-6 CASSLGAGVNSPLHF TGTGCCAGCAGCTTGGGAGCAGGGGTGAATTCACCCCTCCACTTT
TRBJ1-3 - TRBV7-9 CASSPGLGNTIYF TGTGCCAGCAGCCCGGGACTTGGAAACACCATATATTTT
TRBJ1-2 - TRBV6-1 CASSEPHGYTF TGTGCCAGCAGTGAACCCCATGGCTACACCTTC
TRBJ2-5 TRBD2 TRBV9 CASSVVSLAGVSETQYF TGTGCCAGCAGCGTAGTGTCGCTAGCGGGAGTGTCGGAGACCCAGTACTTC
TRBJ2-5 - TRBV7-2 CASSYPREETQYF TGTGCCAGCAGCTACCCCAGGGAGGAGACCCAGTACTTC
TRBJ2-1 TRBD1 TRBV7-9 CASSLATTGNNEQFF TGTGCCAGCAGCTTAGCAACGACAGGGAACAATGAGCAGTTCTTC
TRBJ2-7 TRBD2 TRBV27 CASSFGLAGDVQYF TGTGCCAGCAGTTTCGGACTAGCGGGAGACGTGCAGTACTTC
TRBJ2-7 TRBD1 TRBV5-5 CASSLGTGIYEQYF TGTGCCAGCAGCTTGGGGACAGGGATATACGAGCAGTACTTC
TRBJ2-7 - TRBV6-6 CASSYSWDYGQYF TGTGCCAGCAGTTACTCATGGGATTACGGGCAGTACTTC
TRBJ2-3 - TRBV5-1 CASRTLTSTDTQYF TGCGCCAGCAGAACACTCACTAGCACAGATACGCAGTATTTT
TRBJ2-7 - TRBV5-6 CASSGNPRDGDYEQYF TGTGCCAGCAGCGGAAATCCCCGGGACGGGGATTACGAGCAGTACTTC
TRBJ2-1 - TRBV29-1 CSGQAGASYNEQFF TGCAGCGGACAGGCGGGAGCATCTTACAATGAGCAGTTCTTC
TRBJ2-7 TRBD2 TRBV27 CASSQFRAGIYEQYF TGTGCCAGCAGTCAATTCCGAGCGGGGATCTACGAGCAGTACTTC
TRBJ2-2 - TRBV28 CASSLGTQANTGELFF TGTGCCAGCAGTTTGGGGACTCAAGCGAACACCGGGGAGCTGTTTTTT
TRBJ2-3 TRBD2 TRBV5-1 CASSLALAVYTDTQYF TGCGCCAGCAGCTTGGCCCTAGCGGTTTACACAGATACGCAGTATTTT